What follows are 31 T cell receptor beta chains derived from one specimen sequenced in a study of post-analysis software for immune sequencing data. Study-wide results and caveats: In patients, TRBV5-6, TRBV5-1 and TRBV20-1 belonged to roughly 5 TRBV segments found more frequently than in controls.

Their cognate antigens are unknown. cDNA libraries for TCR beta contained unique molecular identifiers. TCRdb processed the PCR reads anew with MiXCR; each CDR3 protein has one entry. This sample has about 800,000 distinct CDR3 sequences, with 25% to 30% found just once. Sequencing was performed on blood. These receptors originate from a girl under 18 with multiple sclerosis.

The rearrangement uses TRBV9 and TRBJ2-1; TRBD1 or TRBD2 may be the D gene (5 bases each). Germline assignment: CDR1 SGDLS and CDR2 YYNGEE. This CDR3 contains 15 residues. The germline V and J ends were trimmed by 1 base and 4 bases, with 12 bases remaining between them. In DNA form, the CDR3 reads TGTGCCAGCAGCGTATACGGGGCAGTGTACAATGAGCAGTTCTTC. Protein: CASSVYGAVYNEQFF.

This clonotype was observed a handful of times. The chain joins TRBV29-1 to TRBJ1-1; no clear D gene. The V end was cut by 6 bases, the J end by 3 bases, with 17 bases between. The CDR3 loop spans 14 amino acids. Germline V gene data show CDR1 as SQVTM and CDR2 as ANQGSEA. CDR3 loop: CSVRVSGGYTEAFF. The CDR3 DNA follows: TGCAGCGTCCGCGTTAGTGGAGGGTACACTGAAGCTTTCTTT.

V is TRBV7-2 and J is TRBJ1-1; no clear D. The CDR3 spans 13 residues. The V gene's germline CDR1 is SGHTA and CDR2 FQGNSA. V shed 7 bases and J shed 11 bases, with 20 bases lying between them. CDR3 DNA sequence: TGTGCCAGCACAAGCTCGGAGGGTATTATGGCTTTCTTT. Translated, it gives CASTSSEGIMAFF.

This clonotype was seen a handful of times. The chain is built from TRBV20-1 and TRBJ2-5; 7 nucleotides align to TRBD2. The junction had 15 bases not matched to a gene; V was cut back by 6 bases and J by 5 bases. In germline, CDR1 is DFQATT, CDR2 SNEGSKA (reference sequence). The CDR3 has 15 amino acids. The CDR3 loop reads CSARGVSALLETQYF. CDR3 bases: TGCAGTGCCCGGGGGGTGTCGGCGCTGCTGGAGACCCAGTACTTC.

This clonotype was recorded once. The DNA for the CDR3 is TGCAGTGCTAGACGGCAGCTGGACTATGGCTACACCTTC. Amino acids: CSARRQLDYGYTF. The chain recombines TRBV20-1 with TRBJ1-2; D is undetermined. Trimming cost V 2 bases and J 3 bases, with 10 bases left between them. The CDR3 has 13 residues. The germline CDR1 and CDR2 sequences are DFQATT and SNEGSKA (reference sequence).

CDR3 loop: CSAGGGYWYEQYF. CDR3 nucleotide sequence: TGCAGTGCCGGGGGAGGGTACTGGTACGAGCAGTACTTC. The V gene is TRBV20-1, the J gene TRBJ2-7; 7 bases match TRBD2. The J segment lost 4 bases and the V segment lost 6 bases, leaving 9 bases of the junction unmatched. This CDR3 has 13 amino acids. Per germline, CDR1 DFQATT and CDR2 SNEGSKA (reference sequence).

This clonotype was counted a few times. The chain joins TRBV2 to TRBJ1-5; TRBD1 aligns across 7 bases. Germline-derived CDR1 and CDR2 are SNHLY and FYNNEI. The CDR3 contains 15 residues. The V segment lost 4 bases and the J segment 4 bases; nucleotides outside the gene matches: 7. In DNA form, the CDR3 reads TGTGCCAGCAGTGTCCTACAGGGGCTTAATCAGCCCCAGCATTTT. It is translated as CASSVLQGLNQPQHF.

Worth noting for this clonotype: This clone may be a read error of a much larger clone one base away. The rearrangement joins TRBV11-2 to TRBJ2-1; D is uncertain. CDR1 and CDR2 from the germline V gene are SGHAT and FQNNGV. The length of the CDR3 is 14 residues. CDR3 sequence (DNA): TGTGCCAGCAGCTTAGTCCCCGTAGGGAATGGGCAGTTCTTC. Protein product: CASSLVPVGNGQFF.

This clonotype was detected many times. The V call is TRBV24-1, the J call TRBJ2-3; TRBD2 is a possible D gene (5 bases). V dropped 4 bases and J dropped 6 bases, with 10 bases sitting between them. Per germline, CDR1 KGHDR and CDR2 SFDVKD. CDR3 length: 13 residues. For the CDR3, the DNA is TGTGCCACCAGTGACCCGGGAATGGATACGCAGTATTTT. This sequence encodes CATSDPGMDTQYF.

The gene calls are TRBV28 and TRBJ2-1; 11 bases match TRBD2. The CDR3 contains 19 residues. Per germline, CDR1 MDHEN and CDR2 SYDVKM. The V and J ends lost 4 bases and 0 bases, in that order; junction bases with no gene match: 11. CDR3 protein: CASSSLTSGIASSYNEQFF. In DNA, the CDR3 is TGTGCCAGCAGTTCCCTGACTAGCGGGATCGCAAGCTCCTACAATGAGCAGTTCTTC.

The J gene is TRBJ1-4, the V gene TRBV5-1; weak D call: TRBD1 (6 bases). V was shortened by 3 bases and J by 6 bases, with 15 bases between the two germline ends. There are 15 residues in the CDR3. Germline V gene sequence: CDR1 SGHRS, CDR2 YFSETQ. CDR3 region: CASSSLGAGHEKLFF. The CDR3 nucleotides are TGCGCCAGCAGCTCGTTGGGGGCAGGGCATGAAAAACTGTTTTTT.

This chain links TRBV7-2 with TRBJ2-7, with TRBD2 as a possible D gene (8 bases). CDR3 length: 15 amino acids. The ends were cut back, 1 base at V and 3 bases at J, with 13 bases in the middle. CDR1 and CDR2 (germline): SGHTA, FQGNSA. CDR3 loop: CASSLDGRGLYEQYF. DNA for the CDR3: TGTGCCAGCAGCTTAGACGGGAGGGGGCTCTACGAGCAGTACTTC.

The rearrangement joins TRBV29-1 to TRBJ1-6; no definite D call. Germline assignment: CDR1 SQVTM and CDR2 ANQGSEA. Trimming stripped 4 bases from V and 7 bases from J, with 11 bases between. The CDR3 has 13 amino acids. The CDR3, as DNA: TGCAGCGTTGGCCACGGTGCGAATTCACCCCTCCACTTT. It is translated as CSVGHGANSPLHF.

The DNA of the CDR3 is TGTGCCAGCAGCCCCAGGCAGAATCAATACGAGCAGTACTTC. It yields the protein CASSPRQNQYEQYF. The chain carries TRBV7-2 and TRBJ2-7; no firm D call. The V end lost 5 bases, the J end lost 4 bases, and 15 bases lay between the germline ends. Germline V gene data show CDR1 as SGHTA and CDR2 as FQGNSA. This CDR3 is 14 amino acids long. Drawing the rest from reference TRBV7-2 and TRBJ2-7, the complete variable domain is GAGVSQSPSNKVTEKGKDVELRCDPISGHTALYWYRQSLGQGLEFLIYFQGNSAPDKSGLPSDRFSAERTGGSVSTLTIQRTQQEDSAVYLCASSPRQNQYEQYFGPGTRLTVT.

This clonotype appeared a few times. The chain combines TRBV29-1 with TRBJ2-4; D may be TRBD1 or TRBD2 (5 bases each). The V end lost 7 bases, the J end lost 9 bases, and 19 bases lay between the germline ends. The CDR3 length is 13 residues. CDR1 is SQVTM, CDR2 ANQGSEA, per germline. The CDR3 DNA is TGCAGCGCTTATCCGGGACCCCGAAGCATTCAGTACTTC. Translating gives CSAYPGPRSIQYF.

The chain recombines TRBV12-3 or TRBV12-4 with TRBJ2-3; 9 bases agree with TRBD2. The junction had 16 bases not matched to a gene; V was cut back by 5 bases and J by 10 bases. The CDR3 is made up of 16 amino acids. The CDR3 region is CASSGTSRVRSDAQYF. The CDR3 DNA sequence: TGTGCCAGCAGTGGGACTAGCAGAGTGAGATCGGATGCGCAGTATTTT.

The chain joins TRBV19 to TRBJ2-7, with TRBD1 matching over 7 bases. The CDR3 contains 14 residues. Losses at the gene ends were 4 bases for V and 3 bases for J; bases not matched to a gene: 6. The germline gives CDR1 LNHDA, CDR2 SQIVND (reference sequence). The CDR3 nucleotides are TGTGCCAGTAGTACGCGACAGGGAAACTACGAGCAGTACTTC. The encoded protein is CASSTRQGNYEQYF.

This clonotype occurred once. The genes are TRBV4-3 and TRBJ2-1; 9 bases fit TRBD2. The CDR3 consists of 15 residues. Trimming removed 2 bases from V and 5 bases from J; junction bases left unmatched: 4. Germline V gene data show CDR1 as LGHNA and CDR2 as YSLEER. The CDR3 nucleotides are TGCGCCAGCAGCCAAATACTAGCGGGCCACAATGAGCAGTTCTTC. The encoded protein is CASSQILAGHNEQFF.

A remark on this clonotype: The junction does not match germline at one end; this may be a read error. The genes are TRBV3-1 and TRBJ2-2; 7 nucleotides line up with TRBD1. The germline gives CDR1 LGHDT, CDR2 YNNKEL (reference sequence). The CDR3 spans 14 residues. The CDR3 region is CASSQDRVAGELFF. For the CDR3, the DNA is TGTGCCAGTAGCCAAGACAGGGTGGCCGGGGAGCTGTTTTTT.

This clonotype was detected many times. The chain links TRBV29-1 to TRBJ2-1, with 9 bases aligning to TRBD2. The length of the CDR3 is 15 residues. Germline values: CDR1 SQVTM, CDR2 ANQGSEA. V was pared by 6 bases and J by 3 bases, with 9 bases of the junction left unmatched. The CDR3 loop reads CSVSGLREGYNEQFF. CDR3 nucleotide sequence: TGCAGCGTCTCCGGTTTGCGGGAGGGCTACAATGAGCAGTTCTTC.

The table lists this clonotype with a few counts. This chain links TRBV6-1 with TRBJ2-3, with TRBD2 matching over 8 bases. This CDR3 comprises 18 residues. Trimming took 6 bases from V and 4 from J; bases not matched to a gene: 18. CDR1 and CDR2 (germline): MNHNS, SASEGT. CDR3 amino acids: CASRGGNPGRAGADTQYF. CDR3 sequence (DNA): TGTGCCAGCAGGGGGGGGAATCCCGGGAGGGCCGGCGCAGATACGCAGTATTTT.

A few counts support this clonotype. This chain uses TRBV20-1 with TRBJ1-1; the D is unclear. This CDR3 contains 11 residues. Germline V gene data show CDR1 as DFQATT and CDR2 as SNEGSKA (reference sequence). Trimming pared 5 bases from V and 4 bases from J, leaving 8 bases between. This chain's CDR3 is CSAAGSTEAFF. CDR3 coding DNA: TGCAGTGCTGCCGGGAGCACTGAAGCTTTCTTT.

This clonotype was recorded at least ten times. CDR3 coding DNA: TGTGCCAGCAGTACCCCTCAAGGGGAGACCCAGTACTTC. The encoded protein is CASSTPQGETQYF. The rearrangement uses TRBV9 and TRBJ2-5; D remains ambiguous. CDR3 length: 13 residues. Trimming pared 5 bases from V and 5 bases from J, leaving 13 bases between. Germline V gives CDR1 SGDLS, CDR2 YYNGEE.

This clonotype turned up a few times. CDR3 in amino acids: CASSTGVGLATDTQYF. The CDR3 bases are TGCGCCAGCAGTACTGGCGTGGGACTAGCCACAGATACGCAGTATTTT. V and J are TRBV5-1 and TRBJ2-3; TRBD2 agrees at 9 bases. Germline trimming cut 5 bases from V and 2 bases from J; bases unmatched to any gene: 9. The CDR3 sequence is 16 residues long. Germline assignment: CDR1 SGHRS and CDR2 YFSETQ.

The chain combines TRBV14 with TRBJ2-2; no definite D call. The germline V and J ends were trimmed by 3 bases and 4 bases, with 6 bases remaining between them. This CDR3 has 13 amino acids. Germline CDR1 reads SGHDN; CDR2 reads FVKESK. The CDR3 reads CASSHKSTGELFF. CDR3 nucleotides: TGTGCCAGCAGCCACAAATCCACCGGGGAGCTGTTTTTT.

With respect to this clonotype: This likely comes from a read error, as the CDR3 has no conserved phenylalanine or tryptophan at its end. The V gene is TRBV28, the J gene TRBJ1-5, with D possibly matching TRBD1 (6 bases). The germline gives CDR1 MDHEN, CDR2 SYDVKM. The CDR3 contains 17 residues. With 3 bases removed from V and 3 bases from J, the gap between germline ends came to 18 bases. In nucleotides, the CDR3 is TGTGCCAGCAGTTTGGCAAGGCAGGGGATGGCCAATCAGCCCCAGCATGTT. Protein product: CASSLARQGMANQPQHV.

The V and J genes are TRBV4-3 and TRBJ2-1; 9 bases match TRBD2. Germline values: CDR1 LGHNA, CDR2 YSLEER. The V gene end was trimmed by 0 bases and the J gene end by 4 bases; junction bases not matched to a gene: 4. The CDR3 sequence is 16 residues long. The CDR3 sequence: CASSQEGTSSYNEQFF. The CDR3 bases are TGCGCCAGCAGCCAAGAGGGGACTAGCTCGTACAATGAGCAGTTCTTC.

The chain recombines TRBV12-3 or TRBV12-4 with TRBJ2-7; TRBD1 might be the D (6 bases). This CDR3 spans 14 amino acids. Trimming took 6 bases from V and 2 from J, leaving 14 bases between them. CDR3 sequence: CASSSQGSPYEQYF. Here the CDR3 DNA reads TGTGCCAGCAGCTCCCAGGGGTCCCCCTACGAGCAGTACTTC.

V and J are TRBV20-1 and TRBJ2-3; 8 bases align to TRBD1. The CDR3 has 15 residues. V was pared by 4 bases and J by 4 bases, with 10 bases of the junction left unmatched. In germline, CDR1 is DFQATT, CDR2 SNEGSKA (reference sequence). CDR3 nucleotide sequence: TGCAGTGCTACCAAGGACAGGGTTCACGCAGATACGCAGTATTTT. It encodes CSATKDRVHADTQYF.

This sequence joins TRBV7-9 and TRBJ2-1; TRBD2 matches 11 bases. Trimming removed 7 bases from V and 8 bases from J; junction bases left unmatched: 7. CDR3 length: 14 residues. Germline V gene data show CDR1 as SEHNR and CDR2 as FQNEAQ (reference sequence). The CDR3 DNA follows: TGTGCCAGCACCCTGACTAGCGGGAACGATGAGCAGTTCTTC. Translating it yields CASTLTSGNDEQFF.

This clonotype was found a few times. V usage is TRBV7-2 and J usage is TRBJ2-1; TRBD2 is a possible D gene (5 bases). Per germline, CDR1 SGHTA and CDR2 FQGNSA. This CDR3 has 14 residues. Trimming took off 5 bases at V and 4 bases at J, with 12 bases between the two ends. Written as DNA, the CDR3 is TGTGCCAGCAGCCAGAGCGGAGCGTACAATGAGCAGTTCTTC. Its translation: CASSQSGAYNEQFF.